This T cell receptor beta chain was captured by sequencing in a study of T cell changes during pregnancy in multiple sclerosis (dated 2019 in TCRdb). Context from the whole study: In women with multiple sclerosis, the researchers looked at how the T cell repertoire shifted as pregnancy progressed.

CDR1 and CDR2 were assigned from the germline V gene as MGHRA and YSYEKL. Germline trimming amounts to 1 base on V and 11 bases on J, with 11 as the count of junction bases outside the gene matches. CDR3 length: 16 amino acids, cysteine to phenylalanine. Only the CDR3 DNA is retained, 48 bases long and in frame from the first base. Library creation used the immunoSEQ multiplex PCR assay. The immuneACCESS repertoire file appears here via TCRdb, limited to in-frame rearrangements. These files lack a portion of the clones; in checked studies, under half of the deficit traces to unresolved V genes, and the cause of the others is not known. Recorded for this sample are about 40,000 clones; 91% of them occurred a single time. The ten largest clones represent approximately 8.3% of the sample. This clone was seen just once. Its antigen remains unidentified. Qualities for individual bases were not recorded, and no much larger clone is one base off.

Sequences were derived from CD8+ T cells from peripheral blood mononuclear cells, sampled before pregnancy. The V and J segments used are TRBV4-1 and TRBJ2-1, and TRBD2 aligns with 10 junction nucleotides. The receptor was isolated from a female donor with multiple sclerosis, enrolled in a pregnancy study. This receptor carries the CDR3 CASSQGAASGSLKQFF. The DNA sequence is TGCGCCAGCAGCCAAGGGGCGGCTAGCGGGAGTTTAAAGCAGTTCTTC.